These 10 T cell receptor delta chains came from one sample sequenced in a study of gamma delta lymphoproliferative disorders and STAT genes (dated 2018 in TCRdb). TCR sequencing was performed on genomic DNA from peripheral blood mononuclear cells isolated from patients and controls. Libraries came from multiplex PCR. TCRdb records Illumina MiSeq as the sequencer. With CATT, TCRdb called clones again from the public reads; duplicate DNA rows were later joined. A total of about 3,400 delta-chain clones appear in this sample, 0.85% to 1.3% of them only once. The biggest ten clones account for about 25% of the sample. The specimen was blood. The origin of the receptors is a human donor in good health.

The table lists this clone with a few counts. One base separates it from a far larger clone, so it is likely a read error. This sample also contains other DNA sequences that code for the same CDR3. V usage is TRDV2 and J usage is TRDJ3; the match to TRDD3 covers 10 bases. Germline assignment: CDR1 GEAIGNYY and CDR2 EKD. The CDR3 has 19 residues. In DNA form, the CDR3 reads TGTGCCTGTGACGGCATGGGGGATACCCCAACCTGGGACACCCGACAGATGTTCTTC. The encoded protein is CACDGMGDTPTWDTRQMFF.

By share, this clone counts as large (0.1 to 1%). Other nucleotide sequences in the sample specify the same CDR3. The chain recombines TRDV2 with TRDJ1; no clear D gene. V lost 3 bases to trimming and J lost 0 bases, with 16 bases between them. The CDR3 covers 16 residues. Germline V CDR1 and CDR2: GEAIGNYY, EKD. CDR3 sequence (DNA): TGTGCCTGTGACCCCATAATCGCGGGAGACACCGATAAACTCATCTTT. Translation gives CACDPIIAGDTDKLIF.

Here the CDR3 reads CACDTVGLGDTHTDKLIF. CDR3 in DNA: TGTGCCTGTGACACCGTTGGGCTGGGGGATACGCACACCGATAAACTCATCTTT. The rearrangement joins TRDV2 to TRDJ1; 12 positions match TRDD3. This CDR3 has 18 residues. Looked up from germline, CDR1 is GEAIGNYY and CDR2 is EKD. V lost 0 bases, J lost 0 bases, and 7 bases stayed unmatched.

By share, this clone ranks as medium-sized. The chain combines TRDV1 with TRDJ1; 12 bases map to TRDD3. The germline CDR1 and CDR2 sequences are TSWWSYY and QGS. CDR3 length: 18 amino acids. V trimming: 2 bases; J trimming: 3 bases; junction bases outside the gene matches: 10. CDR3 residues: CALGEFRAGGYASDKLIF. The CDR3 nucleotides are TGTGCTCTTGGGGAATTCCGGGCTGGGGGATACGCCTCCGATAAACTCATCTTT.

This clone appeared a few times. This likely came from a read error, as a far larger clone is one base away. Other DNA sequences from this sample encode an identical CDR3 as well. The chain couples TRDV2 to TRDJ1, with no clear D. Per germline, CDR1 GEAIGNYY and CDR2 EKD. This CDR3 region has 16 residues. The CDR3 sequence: CACDTLTNRPADKLIF. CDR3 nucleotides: TGTGCCTGTGACACCCTAACCAACCGACCGGCCGATAAACTTATCTTT.

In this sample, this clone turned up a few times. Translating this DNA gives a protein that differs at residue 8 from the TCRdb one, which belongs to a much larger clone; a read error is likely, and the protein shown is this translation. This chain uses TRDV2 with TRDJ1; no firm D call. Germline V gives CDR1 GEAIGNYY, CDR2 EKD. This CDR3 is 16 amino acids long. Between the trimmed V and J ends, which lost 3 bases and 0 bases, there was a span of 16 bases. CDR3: CACDPIITGDTDKLIF. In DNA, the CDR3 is TGTGCCTGTGACCCCATAATCACGGGAGACACCGATAAACTCATCTTT.

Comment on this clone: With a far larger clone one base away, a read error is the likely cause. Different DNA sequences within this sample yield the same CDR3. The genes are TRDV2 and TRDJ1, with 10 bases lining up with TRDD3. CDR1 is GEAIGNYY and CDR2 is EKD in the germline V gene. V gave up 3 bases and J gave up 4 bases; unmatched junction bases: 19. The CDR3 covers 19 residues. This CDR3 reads CACDSLLGDTTPIGDKLIF. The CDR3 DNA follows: TGTGCCTGTGACTCCCTATTGGGGGATACTACTCCTATCGGCGATAAACTCATCTTT.

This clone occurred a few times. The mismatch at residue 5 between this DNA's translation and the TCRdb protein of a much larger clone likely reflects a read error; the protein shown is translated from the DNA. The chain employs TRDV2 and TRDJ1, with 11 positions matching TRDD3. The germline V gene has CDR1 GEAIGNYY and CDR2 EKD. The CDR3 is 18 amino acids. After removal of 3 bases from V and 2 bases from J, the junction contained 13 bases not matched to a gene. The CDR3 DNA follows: TGTGCCTGTGACGCCGTTGGGCTGGGGGATACTCGAACCGATAAACTCATCTTT. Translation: CACDAVGLGDTRTDKLIF.

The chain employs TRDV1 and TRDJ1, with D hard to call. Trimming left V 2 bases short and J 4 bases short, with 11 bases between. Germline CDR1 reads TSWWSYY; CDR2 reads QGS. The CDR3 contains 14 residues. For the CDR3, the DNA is TGTGCTCTTGGGGAATTGTCCCCGTACGATAAACTCATCTTT. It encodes CALGELSPYDKLIF.

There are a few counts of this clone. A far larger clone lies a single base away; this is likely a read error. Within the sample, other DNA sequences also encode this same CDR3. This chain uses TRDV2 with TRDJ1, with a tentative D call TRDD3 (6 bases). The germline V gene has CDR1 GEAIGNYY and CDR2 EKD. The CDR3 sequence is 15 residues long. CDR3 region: CACDKMGASTDKLIF. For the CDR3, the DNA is TGCGCCTGTGACAAGATGGGGGCTTCCACCGATAAACTCATCTTT.